This passage covers 21 T cell receptor beta chains from one sample sequenced in a study of Ad26.COV2.S vaccination and SARS-CoV-2 variants. Generated by immunoSEQ multiplex PCR, the TCRdb table keeps only in-frame clones and is missing some. The data show some 480,000 clones, around 85% seen once. Sample treatment: some 19 received Ad26.COV2.S at low or high dose, single or two shots; about 5 received placebo; per-sample allocation not given. Repertoires come from day 63 after the first vaccine or placebo injection. Sequencing used peripheral blood, obtained in a trial of Ad26.COV2.S vaccine versus placebo. The origin of the receptors is a person between 18 and 65 years old who received the Ad26.COV2.S COVID-19 vaccine or a placebo.

This clone was seen only once. This chain connects TRBV13 to TRBJ1-6, with no clear D. Deletions cut 1 base from V and 4 bases from J, with 5 bases between. The germline CDR1 and CDR2 sequences are PRHDT and FYEKMQ (reference sequence). CDR3 length: 14 amino acids. CDR3 sequence: CASSLVQYNSPLHF. The CDR3 nucleotides are TGTGCCAGCAGCTTAGTCCAGTATAATTCACCCCTCCACTTT. The complete variable domain, with remaining parts taken from reference TRBV13 and TRBJ1-6, reads AAGVIQSPRHLIKEKRETATLKCYPIPRHDTVYWYQQGPGQDPQFLISFYEKMQSDKGSIPDRFSAQQFSDYHSELNMSSLELGDSALYFCASSLVQYNSPLHFGNGTRLTVT.

The rearrangement links TRBV4-3 to TRBJ2-1; D is perhaps TRBD2 (6 bases). The CDR3 contains 17 residues. The V and J ends lost 0 bases and 3 bases respectively, with 15 bases between them. The germline CDR1 and CDR2 sequences are LGHNA and YSLEER. The CDR3 bases are TGCGCCAGCAGCCAAGATCCGCCTAGCGCGGTCTACAATGAGCAGTTCTTC. This codes for CASSQDPPSAVYNEQFF.

The chain uses TRBV7-8 and TRBJ2-2; 7 bases map to TRBD1. This CDR3 spans 17 amino acids. CDR1 is SGHVS, CDR2 FQNEAQ, per germline. J lost 5 bases, V lost 5 bases, and 14 bases had no gene match. For the CDR3, the DNA is TGTGCCAGCAGCCCCTCATCCGGGACAGTCGGTACCGGGGAGCTGTTTTTT. Its protein is CASSPSSGTVGTGELFF.

J is TRBJ1-1 and V is TRBV18; possibly TRBD1 for D (5 bases). Germline loops: CDR1 KGHSH, CDR2 LQKENI. The CDR3 extends over 15 amino acids. V lost 4 bases and J lost 3, with 15 bases in between. The CDR3 nucleotides read TGTGCCAGCTCACAAAGCTTGGGAGGGGACACTGAAGCTTTCTTT. Protein: CASSQSLGGDTEAFF.

The sample holds one count of this clone. The V gene is TRBV3-1 (or the pseudogene TRBV3-2), the J gene TRBJ1-2, with D maybe TRBD1 (5 bases). CDR3 length: 15 residues. The V end lost 3 bases, the J end lost 7 bases, and 18 bases lay between the germline ends. Germline CDR1 LGHDT, CDR2 YNNKEL (reference sequence). CDR3 amino acids: CASSQWGYMSRGYTF. The CDR3 DNA follows: TGTGCCAGCAGCCAGTGGGGCTACATGTCGCGTGGCTACACCTTC.

The chain has TRBV6-6 and TRBJ1-3, with D unclear. Germline CDR1 is MNHNY and CDR2 is SVGAGI (reference sequence). CDR3 length equals 15 residues. V was pared by 2 bases and J by 6 bases, with 14 bases between. This chain's CDR3 is CASSYVQYSVNTIYF. Here the CDR3 DNA reads TGTGCCAGCAGTTACGTTCAATACAGCGTAAACACCATATATTTT.

The chain carries TRBV5-1 and TRBJ2-1, with TRBD1 matching over 8 bases. Unmatched junction bases numbered 7, after V lost 2 bases and J lost 9 bases. Germline-derived CDR1 and CDR2 are SGHRS and YFSETQ. The CDR3 extends over 14 amino acids. CDR3 sequence reads: CASSLGQGAREQFF. CDR3 in DNA: TGCGCCAGCAGCTTAGGACAGGGAGCACGTGAGCAGTTCTTC.

The rearrangement joins TRBV27 to TRBJ1-1; 7 bases are shared with TRBD1. CDR1 and CDR2 from the germline V gene are MNHEY and SMNVEV (reference sequence). After removal of 3 bases from V and 1 base from J, the junction contained 2 bases not matched to a gene. CDR3 length: 14 amino acids. The DNA for the CDR3 is TGTGCCAGCAGTTTGTCAGGGGGGAACACTGAAGCTTTCTTT. Its translation: CASSLSGGNTEAFF.

This rearrangement joins TRBV19 to TRBJ2-2, with TRBD1 as a possible D gene (5 bases). Germline CDR1 reads LNHDA; CDR2 reads SQIVND (reference sequence). Deletions cut 7 bases from V and 4 bases from J, with 10 bases between. The CDR3 covers 13 residues. CDR3 sequence reads: CASNLGATGELFF. DNA of the CDR3: TGTGCCAGTAACTTAGGGGCCACCGGGGAGCTGTTTTTT.

This clone occurred a few times. The V and J genes are TRBV5-3 and TRBJ2-5; D might be TRBD2 (5 bases). TRBV5-3 is an ORF, and what it does is uncertain. The CDR3 has 16 residues. Trimming shortened V by 5 bases and J by 4 bases, and 21 bases separated the two germline ends. In DNA form, the CDR3 reads TGTGCCAGAAGGCTTCCCTGGGTCCGGGATCGAGAGACCCAGTACTTC. It specifies CARRLPWVRDRETQYF.

This chain connects TRBV19 to TRBJ2-1; TRBD2 agrees at 12 bases. V gave up 3 bases and J gave up 6 bases; unmatched junction bases: 6. This CDR3 contains 16 residues. Germline V gives CDR1 LNHDA, CDR2 SQIVND (reference sequence). In nucleotides, the CDR3 is TGTGCCAGTAGTATCCAGACTAGCGGGAGCCGCAATGAGCAGTTCTTC. This codes for CASSIQTSGSRNEQFF.

The chain combines TRBV24-1 with TRBJ2-3, with a possible D match to TRBD1 (6 bases). V was cut by 1 base and J by 5 bases, with 15 bases left in between. Germline CDR1 is KGHDR and CDR2 is SFDVKD. The CDR3 sequence is 16 residues long. The CDR3 region has the DNA TGTGCCACCAGTGATTTCTTGGACAGAGGTGTAGATACGCAGTATTTT. Amino acids: CATSDFLDRGVDTQYF.

V usage is TRBV6-6 and J usage is TRBJ1-6; 11 bases agree with TRBD1. CDR1 is MNHNY, CDR2 SVGAGI, per germline (reference sequence). This CDR3 has 16 amino acids. After removal of 2 bases from V and 9 bases from J, the junction contained 6 bases not matched to a gene. This CDR3 reads CASSYTTGTGGSPLHF. CDR3 DNA sequence: TGTGCCAGCAGTTACACCACCGGGACAGGGGGTTCACCCCTCCACTTT.

The chain combines TRBV3-1 (or the pseudogene TRBV3-2) with TRBJ2-2, with a weak D call TRBD2 (6 bases). V lost 4 bases to trimming and J lost 5 bases, with 11 bases between them. Germline lookup yields CDR1 LGHDT and CDR2 YNNKEL (reference sequence). There are 14 residues in the CDR3. CDR3 in DNA: TGTGCCAGCAGCCCAGGAGGGCGGACCGGGGAGCTGTTTTTT. This sequence encodes CASSPGGRTGELFF.

The genes are TRBV5-6 and TRBJ1-3, with D possibly matching TRBD1 (5 bases). Trimming removed 3 bases from V and 5 bases from J, with 15 bases in between. Germline V gives CDR1 SGHDT, CDR2 YYEEEE. The CDR3 contains 15 residues. CDR3 sequence: CASSSGTALRNTIYF. The CDR3 DNA follows: TGTGCCAGCAGCTCAGGGACTGCGCTGAGAAACACCATATATTTT.

CDR3 bases: TGTGCCAGCAGCGTGAGGACAGGGGCCCCCTACGAGCAGTACTTC. It is translated as CASSVRTGAPYEQYF. The gene calls are TRBV9 and TRBJ2-7; 9 bases align to TRBD1. Germline CDR1 and CDR2: SGDLS and YYNGEE. V dropped 2 bases and J dropped 2; count of bases not matched to a gene: 5. The CDR3 is made up of 15 amino acids.

Only a few counts were recorded for this clone. The V and J genes are TRBV12-5 and TRBJ2-2; D uncertain. Trimming stripped 3 bases from V and 2 bases from J, with 1 base between. The CDR3 totals 12 residues. Germline V gene lookup returns CDR1 LGHNT and CDR2 FRNRAP. The chain's CDR3 is CASGLNTGELFF. CDR3 in DNA: TGTGCTAGTGGTTTAAACACCGGGGAGCTGTTTTTT.

The genes are TRBV11-3 and TRBJ1-2; D is perhaps TRBD1 (6 bases). V was cut by 8 bases and J by 6 bases, with 16 bases left in between. This CDR3 comprises 13 residues. Per the germline V gene, CDR1 is SGHNT and CDR2 is YENEEA. CDR3 amino acids: CASPTGRGDGYTF. DNA for the CDR3: TGTGCCAGCCCAACAGGGCGCGGGGATGGCTACACCTTC.

V is TRBV9 and J is TRBJ1-4; TRBD1 is a possible D gene (5 bases). The germline V gene has CDR1 SGDLS and CDR2 YYNGEE. The V and J ends lost 0 bases and 7 bases respectively, with 16 bases between them. The CDR3 spans 16 residues. This chain's CDR3 is CASSVAGGQGGEKLFF. The CDR3, as DNA: TGTGCCAGCAGCGTAGCTGGCGGCCAGGGAGGTGAAAAACTGTTTTTT.

The genes are TRBV4-3 and TRBJ2-7, with 8 bases matching TRBD2. J was trimmed by 6 bases and V by 1 base; bases with no gene match: 8. This CDR3 is built from 15 residues. Germline V CDR1 and CDR2: LGHNA, YSLEER. The CDR3 reads CASSQVASGSAEQYF. In nucleotides, the CDR3 is TGCGCCAGCAGCCAAGTAGCTAGCGGGTCTGCCGAGCAGTACTTC.

V is TRBV9 and J is TRBJ2-1; D unclear. Germline values: CDR1 SGDLS, CDR2 YYNGEE. The ends were cut back, 4 bases at V and 3 bases at J, with 17 bases in the middle. CDR3 length: 16 amino acids. CDR3 loop: CASSPHLNSGYNEQFF. The CDR3 DNA sequence: TGTGCCAGCAGCCCCCACCTTAATTCAGGCTACAATGAGCAGTTCTTC.